One and the same sample provided the 10 T cell receptor beta chains below, sequenced in a study of blood T cell repertoires in COVID-19. Profiling relied on immunoSEQ multiplex PCR, and the TCRdb table lists in-frame clones only, not all of them. The table includes 220,000 or so clones, almost 90% detected once. Sequenced material: PBMCs or T cells enriched from blood (not recorded which). These receptors all stem from a woman in her 50s with acute COVID-19.

Worth noting for this clone: The junction differs from germline at one of its ends, possibly a read error. The CDR3 sequence is CASSRRTEQEAQYF. The CDR3 DNA reads as TGTGCCAGCAGCCGACGGACAGAACAAGAGGCCCAGTACTTC. The chain recombines TRBV28 with TRBJ2-5, with D perhaps matching TRBD1 (6 bases). Germline V lookup: CDR1 MDHEN, CDR2 SYDVKM. This CDR3 is built from 14 residues.

This clone was found a few times. The rearrangement uses TRBV11-3 and TRBJ2-2; D possibly corresponds to TRBD1 (6 bases). Trimming took off 5 bases at V and 6 bases at J, with 25 bases between the two ends. CDR3 length: 18 residues. CDR1 is SGHNT and CDR2 is YENEEA in the germline V gene. The CDR3 DNA is TGTGCCAGCAGCCATTTTTCTGGGGACACCTTTTTTTCCGGGGAGCTGTTTTTT. Translating gives CASSHFSGDTFFSGELFF.

The rearrangement joins TRBV5-6 to TRBJ2-3; 10 bases map to TRBD2. V lost 0 bases, J lost 4 bases, and 2 bases stayed unmatched. Germline V CDR1 and CDR2: SGHDT, YYEEEE. This CDR3 comprises 15 residues. CDR3 in amino acids: CASSLVLAGADTQYF. CDR3 coding DNA: TGTGCCAGCAGCTTGGTTCTAGCGGGAGCAGATACGCAGTATTTT.

The chain uses TRBV4-3 and TRBJ2-3, with D uncertain. Trimming cost V 1 base and J 2 bases, with 22 bases left between them. The CDR3 spans 19 residues. Germline V CDR1 and CDR2: LGHNA, YSLEER. The DNA for the CDR3 is TGCGCCAGCAGCCAAGGAAGAAGTTCCTCCCACCTCTACACAGATACGCAGTATTTT. Residues: CASSQGRSSSHLYTDTQYF.

This chain joins TRBV18 and TRBJ2-1, with 8 bases identical to TRBD2. The CDR3 extends over 15 amino acids. The ends lost 2 bases at V and 7 bases at J; junction bases unmatched: 7. The V gene's germline CDR1 is KGHSH and CDR2 LQKENI. Written as DNA, the CDR3 is TGTGCCAGCTCACCAGTACCGCCTAGCGGGAATGAGCAGTTCTTC. Amino acids: CASSPVPPSGNEQFF. The variable domain in full, completed from reference TRBV18 and TRBJ2-1, reads NAGVMQNPRHLVRRRGQEARLRCSPMKGHSHVYWYRQLPEEGLKFMVYLQKENIIDESGMPKERFSAEFPKEGPSILRIQQVVRGDSAAYFCASSPVPPSGNEQFFGPGTRLTVL.

This clone was counted only a few times. This rearrangement joins TRBV29-1 to TRBJ1-2; D gene ambiguous. Germline V gene lookup returns CDR1 SQVTM and CDR2 ANQGSEA. Trimming pared 2 bases from V and 4 bases from J, leaving 14 bases between. The CDR3 contains 14 residues. The DNA of the CDR3 is TGCAGCGTTGAATCCCCTACAGATTTCTATGGCTACACCTTC. It specifies CSVESPTDFYGYTF.

The chain recombines TRBV5-1 with TRBJ2-1, with 11 bases fitting TRBD2. CDR1 and CDR2 from the germline V gene are SGHRS and YFSETQ. This CDR3 contains 15 residues. V dropped 4 bases and J dropped 9; count of bases not matched to a gene: 9. CDR3 sequence (DNA): TGCGCCAGCAGCCCGACATTAGCGGGAGGGAGTGAGCAGTTCTTC. Translated, it gives CASSPTLAGGSEQFF.

The rearrangement uses TRBV27 and TRBJ2-2, with TRBD1 identical over 7 bases. The CDR3 loop spans 15 amino acids. With 3 bases clipped from V and 3 bases from J, the junction kept 4 bases outside the gene matches. Germline assignment: CDR1 MNHEY and CDR2 SMNVEV (reference sequence). The CDR3 loop reads CASSFGTAYTGELFF. CDR3 coding DNA: TGTGCCAGCAGTTTTGGGACAGCCTACACCGGGGAGCTGTTTTTT.

The chain carries TRBV3-1 (or the pseudogene TRBV3-2) and TRBJ2-3, with 12 bases lining up with TRBD2. The length of the CDR3 is 15 residues. Per the germline V gene, CDR1 is LGHDT and CDR2 is YNNKEL (reference sequence). V gave up 2 bases and J gave up 7 bases; unmatched junction bases: 4. This CDR3 reads CASSQPSGRGNTQYF. The CDR3 DNA sequence: TGTGCCAGCAGCCAACCTAGCGGGAGGGGAAATACGCAGTATTTT.

The chain employs TRBV5-1 and TRBJ2-1; the match to TRBD2 covers 8 bases. CDR1 and CDR2 from the germline V gene are SGHRS and YFSETQ. This CDR3 is 15 amino acids long. The V and J ends lost 3 bases and 4 bases, in that order; junction bases with no gene match: 6. The CDR3 region has the DNA TGCGCCAGCAGCTACTTCGGACTAGCATACAATGAGCAGTTCTTC. This encodes CASSYFGLAYNEQFF.